This T cell receptor beta chain was identified in a study of shared clonotypes between healthy human individuals. Profiling relied on immunoSEQ multiplex PCR, and the TCRdb table lists in-frame clones only, not all of them. The sample shows 2 million to 2.5 million clones, less than 95% of them seen only once. The V gene's germline CDR1 is LNHNV and CDR2 YYDKDF (reference sequence). V was shortened by 5 bases and J by 1 base, with 21 bases between the two germline ends. The length of the CDR3 is 18 residues. The rearrangement joins TRBV15 to TRBJ2-1, with D perhaps TRBD2 (7 bases). This sequence was found in a young man in good health. Some clones in this sample may be carry-over from other donors' samples. The sequenced material came from naive CD4+ T cells from PBMCs. Subset noted: CD45RA+ positively selected. CDR3 nucleotide sequence: TGTGCCACCAGCTTTGGGGGCGGGAGCGGTCGGTCCTACAATGAGCAGTTCTTC. Translation: CATSFGGGSGRSYNEQFF. Variable domain in full (rest from reference TRBV15 and TRBJ2-1): DAMVIQNPRYQVTQFGKPVTLSCSQTLNHNVMYWYQQKSSQAPKLLFHYYDKDFNNEADTPDNFQSRRPNTSFCFLDIRSPGLGDTAMYLCATSFGGGSGRSYNEQFFGPGTRLTVL.